The 20 T cell receptor beta chains reported below all come from one sample, sequenced in a study of cytomegalovirus exposure and HLA in healthy donors. PCR was performed using 60 Vbeta and 13 Jbeta primers. Measured with immunoSEQ multiplex PCR; TCRdb has only the in-frame clones, and not every one. This sample has fewer than 250,000 clones; about 80% occur once, and the top ten carry roughly 6%. Sequenced: PBMCs. The source of these receptors is a middle-aged man in good health and CMV-seropositive.

The V call is TRBV2, the J call TRBJ1-2, with D perhaps TRBD1 (6 bases). Germline assignment: CDR1 SNHLY and CDR2 FYNNEI. V lost 7 bases and J lost 7, with 10 bases in between. CDR3 length equals 11 residues. The CDR3 region has the DNA TGTGCCAGCAACAGGGCTGGTGGCTACACCTTC. Protein sequence: CASNRAGGYTF.

V is TRBV19 and J is TRBJ1-1; possibly TRBD1 for D (5 bases). V was trimmed by 6 bases and J by 4 bases, leaving 15 bases between them. The germline V gene encodes CDR1 LNHDA and CDR2 SQIVND (reference sequence). The CDR3 is made up of 14 amino acids. The CDR3 bases are TGTGCCAGTAGCCTGCAGTCAGGGCGCACTGAAGCTTTCTTT. Amino acids: CASSLQSGRTEAFF. The full variable domain, in which reference TRBV19 and TRBJ1-1 provide the parts outside the CDR3, is DGGITQSPKYLFRKEGQNVTLSCEQNLNHDAMYWYRQDPGQGLRLIYYSQIVNDFQKGDIAEGYSVSREKKESFPLTVTSAQKNPTAFYLCASSLQSGRTEAFFGQGTRLTVV.

The genes are TRBV29-1 and TRBJ1-2; D is ambiguous. V was clipped by 5 bases and J by 8 bases, with 18 bases between them. The CDR3 runs 13 residues. Germline V gene sequence: CDR1 SQVTM, CDR2 ANQGSEA. The CDR3 region has the DNA TGCAGCGTTCGGCAAGGAAATGGGAGGGGCTACACCTTC. It encodes CSVRQGNGRGYTF.

The J gene is TRBJ2-2, the V gene TRBV25-1; the match to TRBD2 covers 11 bases. The germline V gene encodes CDR1 MGHDK and CDR2 SYGVNS. With V trimmed by 3 bases and J by 9 bases, 3 bases remained unmatched. The CDR3 is 14 residues long. The CDR3 spells CASSETSGKRELFF. CDR3 DNA sequence: TGTGCCAGCAGTGAGACTAGCGGGAAAAGGGAGCTGTTTTTT.

The chain recombines TRBV7-9 with TRBJ2-3; D gene unclear. V was pared by 5 bases and J by 2 bases, with 5 bases between. CDR3 size: 12 residues. Germline V CDR1 and CDR2: SEHNR, FQNEAQ (reference sequence). CDR3 sequence reads: CASSTTTDTQYF. The CDR3 DNA sequence: TGTGCCAGCAGCACAACCACAGATACGCAGTATTTT. Full variable domain (remainder filled in from reference TRBV7-9 and TRBJ2-3): DTGVSQNPRHKITKRGQNVTFRCDPISEHNRLYWYRQTLGQGPEFLTYFQNEAQLEKSRLLSDRFSAERPKGSFSTLEIQRTEQGDSAMYLCASSTTTDTQYFGPGTRLTVL.

The V and J genes are TRBV7-8 and TRBJ1-2; D gene unclear. This CDR3 is built from 14 residues. Deletions cut 1 base from V and 0 bases from J, with 6 bases between. Germline lookup yields CDR1 SGHVS and CDR2 FQNEAQ. Here the CDR3 DNA reads TGTGCCAGCAGCTTAGAAAGAGCTAACTATGGCTACACCTTC. This codes for CASSLERANYGYTF. The variable domain in full, with the rest retrieved from reference TRBV7-8 and TRBJ1-2, is GAGVSQSPRYKVAKRGQDVALRCDPISGHVSLFWYQQALGQGPEFLTYFQNEAQLDKSGLPSDRFFAERPEGSVSTLKIQRTQQEDSAVYLCASSLERANYGYTFGSGTRLTVV.

The V and J genes are TRBV2 and TRBJ2-7; TRBD1 agrees at 8 bases. With V trimmed by 6 bases and J by 2 bases, 3 bases remained unmatched. This CDR3 spans 13 amino acids. Germline V gene lookup returns CDR1 SNHLY and CDR2 FYNNEI. This CDR3 reads CASRGQGTYEQYV. In DNA form, the CDR3 reads TGTGCCAGCAGAGGACAGGGAACCTACGAGCAGTACGTC.

The chain has TRBV19 and TRBJ2-5; D is perhaps TRBD1 (6 bases). The length of the CDR3 is 14 residues. Trimming shortened V by 4 bases and J by 4 bases, and 13 bases separated the two germline ends. CDR1 is LNHDA, CDR2 SQIVND, per germline (reference sequence). The CDR3 sequence is CASSKPGAVETQYF. The CDR3 bases are TGTGCCAGTAGTAAGCCAGGGGCCGTAGAGACCCAGTACTTC.

Here the CDR3 reads CASSALNTGELFF. CDR3 sequence (DNA): TGTGCCAGCAGTGCCCTGAACACCGGGGAGCTGTTTTTT. This chain uses TRBV6-4 with TRBJ2-2; D is unclear. This CDR3 comprises 13 residues. CDR1 MRHNA and CDR2 SNTAGT come from the germline V gene. Trimming cost V 4 bases and J 1 base, with 4 bases left between them.

The chain recombines TRBV7-3 with TRBJ2-1, with 15 bases lining up with TRBD2. Germline values: CDR1 SGHTA, CDR2 FQGTGA. V gave up 2 bases and J gave up 8 bases; unmatched junction bases: 4. The CDR3 is made up of 16 amino acids. The CDR3 sequence: CASSLRGTSGRYEQFF. CDR3 nucleotide sequence: TGTGCCAGCAGCTTACGGGGGACTAGCGGGAGGTATGAGCAGTTCTTC.

Only one count was recorded for this clone. This chain connects TRBV5-5 to TRBJ2-1; 10 bases match TRBD2. Germline CDR1 is SGHKS and CDR2 is YYEKEE (reference sequence). With V trimmed by 4 bases and J by 0 bases, 4 bases remained unmatched. The CDR3 length is 16 residues. This CDR3 reads CASSSPSGSSYNEQFF. In DNA, the CDR3 is TGTGCCAGCAGCAGCCCTAGCGGGAGCTCCTACAATGAGCAGTTCTTC.

This chain links TRBV7-2 with TRBJ2-1; tentative D call: TRBD2 (5 bases). The germline V and J ends were trimmed by 3 bases and 9 bases, with 9 bases remaining between them. The CDR3 runs 12 residues. The germline CDR1 and CDR2 sequences are SGHTA and FQGNSA. In DNA form, the CDR3 reads TGTGCCAGCAGCTTTGGACTCGGTGAGCAGTTCTTC. It specifies CASSFGLGEQFF.

Concerning this clone: Other nucleotide sequences in the sample specify the same CDR3. The rearrangement joins TRBV25-1 to TRBJ2-3, with D uncertain. V lost 1 base and J 2 bases, leaving 7 bases between the germline ends. Germline-derived CDR1 and CDR2 are MGHDK and SYGVNS. The CDR3 contains 14 residues. The chain's CDR3 is CASSEFSLTDTQYF. DNA of the CDR3: TGTGCCAGCAGTGAATTTAGTCTCACAGATACGCAGTATTTT.

The rearrangement joins TRBV7-2 to TRBJ1-1; 8 nucleotides match TRBD1. V shed 2 bases, J shed 5 bases, and the junction held 7 bases outside the gene matches. The CDR3 contains 15 residues. CDR1 and CDR2 (germline): SGHTA, FQGNSA. DNA of the CDR3: TGTGCCAGCAGCTTATTTACAGGGGGAGGGACTGAAGCTTTCTTT. Amino acids: CASSLFTGGGTEAFF.

This rearrangement joins TRBV9 to TRBJ2-1; TRBD2 aligns across 14 bases. This CDR3 is built from 17 residues. Germline V lookup: CDR1 SGDLS, CDR2 YYNGEE. V lost 5 bases, J lost 10 bases, and 14 bases stayed unmatched. The CDR3 loop reads CASSNFPGLAGVGEQFF. Written as DNA, the CDR3 is TGTGCCAGCAGTAATTTCCCGGGACTAGCGGGAGTCGGGGAGCAGTTCTTC.

Concerning this clone: Additional DNA sequences in this sample encode the identical CDR3. J is TRBJ1-1 and V is TRBV4-1; weak D call: TRBD1 (6 bases). CDR1 and CDR2 (germline): MGHRA, YSYEKL. The CDR3 consists of 14 residues. Between the trimmed V and J ends, which lost 1 base and 11 bases, there was a span of 17 bases. The DNA of the CDR3 is TGCGCCAGCAGCCAAGGCTTAGGGGGGGATGACGCTTTCTTT. Translated, it gives CASSQGLGGDDAFF.

This chain's CDR3 is CSVEDSSGRPTEYMADTQYF. The CDR3 bases are TGCAGCGTTGAAGATTCTAGCGGGAGGCCCACCGAGTATATGGCAGATACGCAGTATTTT. The chain combines TRBV29-1 with TRBJ2-3; TRBD2 aligns across 11 bases. J gave up 4 bases and V 0 bases, and 18 bases lay outside the gene matches. CDR1 is SQVTM and CDR2 is ANQGSEA in the germline V gene. CDR3 length equals 20 residues.

The sample holds a few counts of this clone. This chain uses TRBV11-2 with TRBJ1-1; unclear D gene. Per germline, CDR1 SGHAT and CDR2 FQNNGV. V was shortened by 1 base and J by 0 bases, with 12 bases between the two germline ends. The CDR3 contains 16 residues. The CDR3 reads CASSLGTGGMNTEAFF. CDR3 coding DNA: TGTGCCAGCAGCTTAGGCACCGGAGGAATGAACACTGAAGCTTTCTTT.

The CDR3 DNA sequence: TGTGCCAGCAGCCCAGGGGTGGCTGGGGCCAACGTCCTGACTTTC. As protein: CASSPGVAGANVLTF. The genes are TRBV7-3 and TRBJ2-6; weak D call: TRBD1 (6 bases). Per the germline V gene, CDR1 is SGHTA and CDR2 is FQGTGA. Between the trimmed V and J ends, which lost 5 bases and 2 bases, there was a span of 10 bases. The CDR3 consists of 15 residues. The complete variable domain, with remaining parts taken from reference TRBV7-3 and TRBJ2-6, reads GAGVSQTPSNKVTEKGKYVELRCDPISGHTALYWYRQSLGQGPEFLIYFQGTGAADDSGLPNDRFFAVRPEGSVSTLKIQRTERGDSAVYLCASSPGVAGANVLTFGAGSRLTVL.

The chain combines TRBV7-3 with TRBJ2-3, with D possibly TRBD1 on 7 matching bases. This CDR3 region has 15 residues. The V end lost 4 bases, the J end lost 0 bases, and 11 bases lay between the germline ends. The V gene's germline CDR1 is SGHTA and CDR2 FQGTGA. The CDR3 region is CASSSTGTSTDTQYF. CDR3 in DNA: TGTGCCAGCAGCTCGACAGGGACTAGCACAGATACGCAGTATTTT.